These 12 T cell receptor beta chains were all obtained from the same sample, sequenced in a study of identical twins. TCRdb re-derived calls from the 5' RACE reads in MiXCR, one entry per CDR3 protein. This sample carries about 690,000 distinct CDR3 sequences, around 5.7% of them seen once, and the ten largest clones take around 2%. The sequenced material came from naive T cells sorted from blood. Receptors originate from a man aged 18 to 29 in good health.

The rearrangement uses TRBV5-1 and TRBJ1-1; D not certain. Germline CDR1 reads SGHRS; CDR2 reads YFSETQ. Between the trimmed V and J ends, which lost 0 bases and 0 bases, there was a span of 12 bases. The CDR3 extends over 16 amino acids. The DNA for the CDR3 is TGCGCCAGCAGCTTGGGGCAGGTCGCTTTGAACACTGAAGCTTTCTTT. It encodes CASSLGQVALNTEAFF. Based on the CDR3 plus reference TRBV5-1 and TRBJ1-1, the full variable domain is KAGVTQTPRYLIKTRGQQVTLSCSPISGHRSVSWYQQTPGQGLQFLFEYFSETQRNKGNFPGRFSGRQFSNSRSEMNVSTLELGDSALYLCASSLGQVALNTEAFFGQGTRLTVV.

This clonotype showed up many times. The rearrangement links TRBV29-1 to TRBJ2-1, with a possible D match to TRBD2 (6 bases). With 5 bases removed from V and 6 bases from J, the gap between germline ends came to 8 bases. The CDR3 loop spans 11 amino acids. Germline CDR1 is SQVTM and CDR2 is ANQGSEA. The CDR3: CSVFGGNEQFF. In DNA form, the CDR3 reads TGCAGCGTTTTCGGGGGCAATGAGCAGTTCTTC.

This clonotype was seen at least ten times. Given a much more abundant clone one base away, this may be a read error. The chain employs TRBV7-2 and TRBJ2-1; unclear D gene. V was pared by 1 base and J by 3 bases, with 4 bases between. Germline CDR1 SGHTA, CDR2 FQGNSA. This CDR3 has 13 amino acids. CDR3 residues: CASSLGHYNEQFF. The DNA for the CDR3 is TGTGCCAGCAGCTTAGGACACTACAATGAGCAGTTCTTC.

This clonotype was counted at least ten times. This chain connects TRBV7-9 to TRBJ2-2, with D hard to call. Trimming removed 5 bases from V and 4 bases from J, with 8 bases in between. Germline-derived CDR1 and CDR2 are SEHNR and FQNEAQ (reference sequence). This CDR3 is 13 amino acids long. The CDR3 region has the DNA TGTGCCAGCAGCACTATCGGCACCGGGGAGCTGTTTTTT. Translation gives CASSTIGTGELFF.

The V call is TRBV18, the J call TRBJ2-7, with D perhaps TRBD1 (6 bases). Per germline, CDR1 KGHSH and CDR2 LQKENI. V lost 3 bases and J lost 7, with 19 bases in between. The CDR3 covers 15 residues. CDR3 bases: TGTGCCAGCTCACCCCAGCGAGGGGGATCGGAAGAGCAGTACTTC. The encoded protein is CASSPQRGGSEEQYF.

This clonotype turned up a few times. V and J are TRBV6-5 and TRBJ2-1, with 9 bases matching TRBD2. CDR3 size: 15 residues. Germline CDR1 is MNHEY and CDR2 is SVGAGI. J lost 7 bases, V lost 2 bases, and 6 bases had no gene match. The CDR3 sequence is CASSYAASGINEQFF. The CDR3 DNA follows: TGTGCCAGCAGTTACGCCGCTAGCGGGATAAATGAGCAGTTCTTC.

This clonotype came up many times. The chain joins TRBV7-6 to TRBJ1-4; D is undetermined. Looked up from germline, CDR1 is SGHVS and CDR2 is FNYEAQ. This CDR3 has 15 residues. With 3 bases removed from V and 8 bases from J, the gap between germline ends came to 16 bases. CDR3 residues: CASSLGSSLKEKLFF. For the CDR3, the DNA is TGTGCCAGCAGCTTGGGCTCCTCTTTGAAGGAAAAACTGTTTTTT.

For this clonotype: Germline is not matched at one junction end, which may reflect a read error. J is TRBJ2-3 and V is TRBV7-7; 7 bases agree with TRBD1. Per germline, CDR1 SSHAT and CDR2 FNYEAQ (reference sequence). The CDR3 totals 13 residues. CDR3 nucleotides: TGTCCCAGCAGCACCGGGACAGTAGATACGCAGTATTTT. This codes for CPSSTGTVDTQYF.

This chain uses TRBV29-1 with TRBJ2-1, with D perhaps TRBD2 (6 bases). Germline V gene data show CDR1 as SQVTM and CDR2 as ANQGSEA. Trimming pared 4 bases from V and 5 bases from J, leaving 15 bases between. The CDR3 totals 14 residues. CDR3 nucleotides: TGCAGCGTTGTGCCCGGGACTCCTAACAATGAGCAGTTCTTC. Amino acids: CSVVPGTPNNEQFF.

This clonotype was recorded many times. The chain joins TRBV12-3 or TRBV12-4 to TRBJ1-1; a possible D gene is TRBD1 (6 bases). The CDR3 loop spans 11 amino acids. Trimming left V 5 bases short and J 10 bases short, with 11 bases between. In nucleotides, the CDR3 is TGTGCCAGCAGTCGGACAGAGGGAGCTTTCTTT. Protein sequence: CASSRTEGAFF.

This clonotype was picked up a small number of times. The chain links TRBV2 to TRBJ2-3; a possible D gene is TRBD2 (5 bases). The CDR3 totals 15 residues. The germline V gene has CDR1 SNHLY and CDR2 FYNNEI. V gave up 2 bases and J gave up 5 bases, with 14 bases separating them. In nucleotides, the CDR3 is TGTGCCAGCAGTGAATTGGGTGGGAGTGGAGATACGCAGTATTTT. It specifies CASSELGGSGDTQYF.

The table lists this clonotype with a few counts. The chain combines TRBV29-1 with TRBJ2-1; 13 nucleotides agree with TRBD2. The CDR3 totals 12 residues. CDR1 is SQVTM, CDR2 ANQGSEA, per germline. V was pared by 2 bases and J by 13 bases, with 2 bases of the junction left unmatched. The CDR3 nucleotides read TGCAGCGTTGAAACTAGCGGGAGGGTTCAGTTCTTC. This codes for CSVETSGRVQFF.